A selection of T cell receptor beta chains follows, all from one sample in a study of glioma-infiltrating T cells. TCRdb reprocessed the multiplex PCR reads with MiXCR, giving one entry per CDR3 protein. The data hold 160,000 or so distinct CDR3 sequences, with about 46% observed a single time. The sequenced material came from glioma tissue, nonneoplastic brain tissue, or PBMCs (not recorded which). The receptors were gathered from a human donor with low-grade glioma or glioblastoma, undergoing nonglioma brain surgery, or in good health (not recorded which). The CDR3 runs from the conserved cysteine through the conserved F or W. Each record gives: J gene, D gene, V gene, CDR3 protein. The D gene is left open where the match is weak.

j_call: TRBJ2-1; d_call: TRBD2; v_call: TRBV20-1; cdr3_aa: CSAGGLAGGEDEQFF
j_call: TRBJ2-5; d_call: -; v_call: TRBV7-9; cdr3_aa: CASSPPSGTSKETQYF
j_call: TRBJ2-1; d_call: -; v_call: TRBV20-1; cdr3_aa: CSARLSIAAYNEQFF
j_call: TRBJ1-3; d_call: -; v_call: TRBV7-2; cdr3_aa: CASSPAGSGNTIYF
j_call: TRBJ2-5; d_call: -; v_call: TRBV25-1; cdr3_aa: CASSEPAGIQETQYF
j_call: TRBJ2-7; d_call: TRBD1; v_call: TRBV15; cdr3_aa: CATIARQGYEQYF
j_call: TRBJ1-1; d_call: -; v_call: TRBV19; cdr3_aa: CASDTDFGEAFF
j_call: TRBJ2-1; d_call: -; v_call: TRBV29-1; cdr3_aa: CSARSSYNEQFF
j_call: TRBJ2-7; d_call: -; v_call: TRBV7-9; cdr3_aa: CASSLPSVRSYEQYF
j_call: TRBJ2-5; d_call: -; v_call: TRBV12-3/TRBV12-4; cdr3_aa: CASSSSGVGTQYF
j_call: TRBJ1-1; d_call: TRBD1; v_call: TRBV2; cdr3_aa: CASSATGLYTEAFF
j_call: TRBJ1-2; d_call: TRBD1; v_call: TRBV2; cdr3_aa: CASSSPGGYGYTF
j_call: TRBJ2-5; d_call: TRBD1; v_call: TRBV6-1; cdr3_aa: CASSDTGTEKETQYF
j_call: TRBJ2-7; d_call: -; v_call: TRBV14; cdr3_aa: CASSQVRQGPYEQYF
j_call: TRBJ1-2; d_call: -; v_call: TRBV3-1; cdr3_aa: CASSQGLIANYGYTF
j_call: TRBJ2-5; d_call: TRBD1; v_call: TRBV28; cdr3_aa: CASSSTGVGETQYF
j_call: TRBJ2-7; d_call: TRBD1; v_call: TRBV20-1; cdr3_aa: CSARQRQGPTYEQCF
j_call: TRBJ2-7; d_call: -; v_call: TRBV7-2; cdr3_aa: CASSPQGWNEQYF
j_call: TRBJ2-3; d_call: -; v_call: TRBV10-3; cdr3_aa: CAISPQRDDTDTQYF
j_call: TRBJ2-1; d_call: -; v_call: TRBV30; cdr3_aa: CAWSSNEQFF
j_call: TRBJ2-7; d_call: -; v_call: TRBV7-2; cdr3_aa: CASSSDRYSYEQYF
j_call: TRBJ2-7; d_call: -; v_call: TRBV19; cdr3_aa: CASSMAPGQMYEQYF